What follows describes a single T cell receptor beta chain. Researchers partitioned CD4+ cells into CD45RA+ naive and CD45RA-negative memory subsets. This entry is derived from a study of shared clonotypes between healthy human individuals. CDR1 MDHEN and CDR2 SYDVKM come from the germline V gene. The CDR3 contains 16 residues. V was pared by 5 bases and J by 0 bases, with 16 bases between. Sequenced by immunoSEQ multiplex PCR; TCRdb stores in-frame clones only, minus some. Among 2.3 million or so clones, approximately 93% were seen once, and the ten largest hold under 0.45%. J is TRBJ1-2 and V is TRBV28, with no clear D. This TCR came from a man aged 18 to 30 in good health. Some clones in this sample may be carry-over from other donors' samples. The source material was naive CD4+ T cells from PBMCs. Subset denoted: CD45RA+ positively selected. The CDR3 loop is CASSLSLERPNYGYTF. CDR3 coding DNA: TGTGCCAGCAGTCTCTCTCTGGAAAGGCCTAACTATGGCTACACCTTC.